The 9 T cell receptor beta chains presented below share a single source sample, sequenced in a study of cytomegalovirus exposure and HLA in healthy donors. The PCR employed 60 Vbeta primers together with 13 Jbeta primers. TCRdb's copy holds only in-frame clones and misses some; the assay was immunoSEQ multiplex PCR. The sample records approximately 100,000 clones, approximately 68% being singletons. Sequencing was done on a sample of PBMCs. The receptor source for this set is a young woman in good health and CMV-seropositive.

The chain uses TRBV15 and TRBJ2-3; 8 bases match TRBD2. Germline lookup yields CDR1 LNHNV and CDR2 YYDKDF (reference sequence). This CDR3 region has 16 residues. V shed 0 bases, J shed 6 bases, and the junction held 8 bases outside the gene matches. DNA of the CDR3: TGTGCCACCAGCAGAGATCAGAGCGGGAGTTACGATACGCAGTATTTT. Translated: CATSRDQSGSYDTQYF.

The chain carries TRBV5-1 and TRBJ2-7; 11 bases map to TRBD2. Per the germline V gene, CDR1 is SGHRS and CDR2 is YFSETQ. The CDR3 is made up of 15 amino acids. J was trimmed by 6 bases and V by 3 bases; bases with no gene match: 8. The chain's CDR3 is CASSSISGRAGEQYF. The CDR3 DNA reads TGCGCCAGCAGCTCCATTAGCGGGAGGGCCGGCGAGCAGTACTTC.

This clone was counted a single time. In DNA, the CDR3 is TGTGCCAGTACAGGGGACACTGAAGCTTTCTTT. As protein: CASTGDTEAFF. The chain recombines TRBV19 with TRBJ1-1; perhaps TRBD1 as D (6 bases). CDR1 and CDR2 (germline): LNHDA, SQIVND (reference sequence). This CDR3 comprises 11 residues. Trimming took off 7 bases at V and 3 bases at J, with 6 bases between the two ends.

The chain links TRBV14 to TRBJ2-4; a possible D gene is TRBD1 (5 bases). V was pared by 4 bases and J by 2 bases, with 12 bases between. Per germline, CDR1 SGHDN and CDR2 FVKESK. The CDR3 is 15 amino acids. The CDR3 is CASSRPRVTKNIQYF. DNA of the CDR3: TGTGCCAGCAGCCGCCCCAGGGTTACCAAAAACATTCAGTACTTC.

This clone has a single count. V is TRBV27 and J is TRBJ2-7; TRBD2 matches at 9 bases. Germline trimming cut 6 bases from V and 1 base from J; bases unmatched to any gene: 1. This CDR3 comprises 13 residues. The germline gives CDR1 MNHEY, CDR2 SMNVEV (reference sequence). CDR3 sequence: CASRSGGSYEQYF. DNA of the CDR3: TGTGCCAGCAGGAGCGGGGGGTCCTACGAGCAGTACTTC.

This rearrangement joins TRBV7-6 to TRBJ1-2; 10 nucleotides agree with TRBD1. The CDR3 consists of 13 residues. The germline V gene encodes CDR1 SGHVS and CDR2 FNYEAQ. After removal of 5 bases from V and 4 bases from J, the junction contained 1 base not matched to a gene. CDR3 region: CASSRTGGYGYTF. DNA for the CDR3: TGTGCCAGCAGCCGGACAGGGGGCTATGGCTACACCTTC.

The V gene is TRBV27, the J gene TRBJ2-2; D not resolved. Between the trimmed V and J ends, which lost 5 bases and 0 bases, there was a span of 13 bases. Germline CDR1 reads MNHEY; CDR2 reads SMNVEV (reference sequence). The CDR3 is 16 amino acids. CDR3 in amino acids: CASSPHVEPNTGELFF. The CDR3 region has the DNA TGTGCCAGCAGTCCCCACGTGGAGCCGAACACCGGGGAGCTGTTTTTT.

CDR3 nucleotide sequence: TGTGCCAGTAGTCCGATACATTTGCGGGACTCCTACAATGAGCAGTTCTTC. It codes for CASSPIHLRDSYNEQFF. The chain is built from TRBV19 and TRBJ2-1; D perhaps matches TRBD2 (6 bases). Germline V lookup: CDR1 LNHDA, CDR2 SQIVND (reference sequence). Between the trimmed V and J ends, which lost 5 bases and 0 bases, there was a span of 17 bases. The length of the CDR3 is 17 residues.

This chain links TRBV15 with TRBJ2-2; TRBD2 matches 9 bases. Germline V gene data show CDR1 as LNHNV and CDR2 as YYDKDF (reference sequence). The CDR3 has 17 amino acids. Trimming took 5 bases from V and 5 from J; bases not matched to a gene: 12. DNA of the CDR3: TGTGCCACCAGCGGATACAACTTAGCGGGAGTGACCGGGGAGCTGTTTTTT. This translates into CATSGYNLAGVTGELFF.